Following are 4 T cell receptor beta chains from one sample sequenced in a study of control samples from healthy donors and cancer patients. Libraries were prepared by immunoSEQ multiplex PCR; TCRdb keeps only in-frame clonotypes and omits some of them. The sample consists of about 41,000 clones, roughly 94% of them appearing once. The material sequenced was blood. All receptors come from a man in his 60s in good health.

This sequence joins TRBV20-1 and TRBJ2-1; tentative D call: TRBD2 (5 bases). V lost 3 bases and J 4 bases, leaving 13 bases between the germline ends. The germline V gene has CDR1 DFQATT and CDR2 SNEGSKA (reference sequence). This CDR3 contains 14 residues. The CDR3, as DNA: TGCAGTGCTAGTCCTAGGACTGGGTACAATGAGCAGTTCTTC. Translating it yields CSASPRTGYNEQFF.

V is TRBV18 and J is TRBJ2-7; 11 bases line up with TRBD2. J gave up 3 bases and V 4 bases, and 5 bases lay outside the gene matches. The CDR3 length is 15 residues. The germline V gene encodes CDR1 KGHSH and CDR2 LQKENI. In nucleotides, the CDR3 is TGTGCCAGCTCACAGACCGGGACTAGCGGCTACGAGCAGTACTTC. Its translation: CASSQTGTSGYEQYF.

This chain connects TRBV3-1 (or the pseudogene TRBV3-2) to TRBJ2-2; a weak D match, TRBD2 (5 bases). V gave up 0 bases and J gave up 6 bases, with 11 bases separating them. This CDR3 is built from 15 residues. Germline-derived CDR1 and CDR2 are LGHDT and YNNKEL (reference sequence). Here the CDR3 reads CASSQDFEGSGELFF. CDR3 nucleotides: TGTGCCAGCAGCCAAGATTTCGAGGGTTCCGGGGAGCTGTTTTTT.

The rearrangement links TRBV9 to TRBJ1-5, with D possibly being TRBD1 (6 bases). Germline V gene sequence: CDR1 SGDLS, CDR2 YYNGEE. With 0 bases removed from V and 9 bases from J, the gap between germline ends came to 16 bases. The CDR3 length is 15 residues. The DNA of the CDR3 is TGTGCCAGCAGCGTAGCTACGACAGGACGTAGGCCCCAGCATTTT. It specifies CASSVATTGRRPQHF.